The 27 T cell receptor beta chains presented below share a single source sample, sequenced in a study of T cells in Graves' hyperthyroidism and ophthalmopathy. TCR beta CDR3 regions were amplified from RNA transcripts. HTBI primers were used for first-round RT-PCR of the TCR CDR3. Each CDR3 protein is one row after TCRdb ran MiXCR on the multiplex PCR reads. The table shows under 400,000 distinct CDR3 sequences, with about a sixth occurring only once. The sequenced sample was blood. These receptors all come from a woman aged 40-49 years with Graves' ophthalmopathy.

About this clonotype itself: A read error may account for a junction end that differs from germline. This chain links TRBV27 with TRBJ1-2; D is undetermined. This CDR3 spans 12 amino acids. Germline V gene lookup returns CDR1 MNHEY and CDR2 SMNVEV (reference sequence). The CDR3 DNA sequence: TGTGCCAGCATAGGCGTGAACTATGGCTACATCTTC. Its translation is CASIGVNYGYIF.

This clonotype was seen many times. V usage is TRBV11-2 and J usage is TRBJ1-5; 7 positions match TRBD1. Germline CDR1 SGHAT, CDR2 FQNNGV. This CDR3 has 16 residues. Trimming at V came to 5 bases and at J to 3 bases, leaving 10 bases not matched to a gene. The CDR3 DNA reads TGTGCCAGCAGCGCCCAACGACAGGGCCCCAATCAGCCCCAGCATTTT. Its translation is CASSAQRQGPNQPQHF.

This clonotype came up many times. This chain uses TRBV5-1 with TRBJ1-1; D remains unclear. The V and J ends lost 0 bases and 7 bases respectively, with 7 bases between them. The CDR3 runs 12 residues. Germline assignment: CDR1 SGHRS and CDR2 YFSETQ. The CDR3 nucleotides are TGCGCCAGCAGCTTGGACAGCCTTGAAGCTTTCTTT. It yields the protein CASSLDSLEAFF. The full variable domain, with the rest looked up from reference TRBV5-1 and TRBJ1-1, is KAGVTQTPRYLIKTRGQQVTLSCSPISGHRSVSWYQQTPGQGLQFLFEYFSETQRNKGNFPGRFSGRQFSNSRSEMNVSTLELGDSALYLCASSLDSLEAFFGQGTRLTVV.

This chain links TRBV12-3 or TRBV12-4 with TRBJ2-1; 11 bases are shared with TRBD2. V was clipped by 1 base and J by 4 bases; unmatched bases: 6. The CDR3 extends over 17 amino acids. Here the CDR3 DNA reads TGTGCCAGCAGTTTAGGGTCGGGACTAGCGGAGTACAATGAGCAGTTCTTC. Translating it yields CASSLGSGLAEYNEQFF.

This clonotype showed up many times. CDR3 sequence (DNA): TGTGCCAGCAGCTCACGAGGGTCCTACGACACTGAAGCTTTCTTT. Translating it yields CASSSRGSYDTEAFF. J is TRBJ1-1 and V is TRBV9; no firm D call. This CDR3 spans 15 amino acids. The ends were cut back, 4 bases at V and 3 bases at J, with 16 bases in the middle. Germline CDR1 SGDLS, CDR2 YYNGEE. Together with reference TRBV9 and TRBJ1-1, the CDR3 gives the full variable domain: DSGVTQTPKHLITATGQRVTLRCSPRSGDLSVYWYQQSLDQGLQFLIQYYNGEERAKGNILERFSAQQFPDLHSELNLSSLELGDSALYFCASSSRGSYDTEAFFGQGTRLTVV.

This clonotype occurred many times. The J gene is TRBJ2-7, the V gene TRBV15, with D perhaps TRBD1 (7 bases). This CDR3 has 15 residues. With 5 bases removed from V and 1 base from J, the gap between germline ends came to 15 bases. Germline lookup yields CDR1 LNHNV and CDR2 YYDKDF (reference sequence). The CDR3 nucleotides are TGTGCCACCAGCTGGGGGGCGGGACAGTCCTACGAGCAGTACTTC. Translation: CATSWGAGQSYEQYF.

This clonotype was seen many times. The chain uses TRBV7-8 and TRBJ1-3, with D possibly matching TRBD1 (5 bases). The CDR3 spans 14 residues. Germline V gene lookup returns CDR1 SGHVS and CDR2 FQNEAQ. Trimming cost V 6 bases and J 0 bases, with 9 bases left between them. The CDR3 here is CASSQGSSGNTIYF. The CDR3 nucleotides read TGTGCCAGCAGTCAGGGCTCCTCTGGAAACACCATATATTTT.

This clonotype was seen repeatedly, ten times or more. The chain combines TRBV27 with TRBJ1-1; D not certain. The V gene's germline CDR1 is MNHEY and CDR2 SMNVEV (reference sequence). The CDR3 has 14 amino acids. V lost 6 bases to trimming and J lost 1 base, with 12 bases between them. The CDR3 is CASSPTSTNTEAFF. CDR3 DNA sequence: TGTGCCAGCAGCCCCACCTCAACGAACACTGAAGCTTTCTTT.

This clonotype was seen a handful of times. Just one base apart from a much larger clone, this may be a read error. The chain joins TRBV7-8 to TRBJ2-7; D is perhaps TRBD1 (7 bases). CDR1 is SGHVS and CDR2 is FQNEAQ in the germline V gene. This CDR3 spans 14 amino acids. As DNA, the CDR3 is TGTGCCAGCAGCGTAGCGGAGGGGGCCTGCGAGCAGTACTTC. Its protein product is CASSVAEGACEQYF.

This clonotype was recorded a few times. This may arise from a read error, as a much more abundant clone is one base away. The gene calls are TRBV5-1 and TRBJ2-2, with TRBD2 matching 10 bases. Germline trimming cut 4 bases from V and 6 bases from J; bases unmatched to any gene: 12. This CDR3 region has 17 residues. The germline V gene encodes CDR1 SGHRS and CDR2 YFSETQ. CDR3 nucleotides: TGCGCCAGCAGCAGGGCCATGCAGCGGGAGGGCGCCGGGGAGCTGTTTTTT. Protein: CASSRAMQREGAGELFF.

V is TRBV6-1 and J is TRBJ2-7, with D perhaps matching TRBD1 (6 bases). Trimming shortened V by 6 bases and J by 1 base, and 10 bases separated the two germline ends. Germline assignment: CDR1 MNHNS and CDR2 SASEGT. This CDR3 contains 13 residues. CDR3 region: CASRGDKSYEQYF. The CDR3 coding sequence is TGTGCCAGCAGAGGGGACAAGTCCTACGAGCAGTACTTC.

This clonotype was observed at least ten times. This sequence joins TRBV6-2 or TRBV6-3 and TRBJ2-7; TRBD2 aligns across 8 bases. The J segment lost 4 bases and the V segment lost 7 bases, leaving 6 bases of the junction unmatched. In germline, CDR1 is MNHEY, CDR2 SVGEGT. The CDR3 sequence is 13 residues long. For the CDR3, the DNA is TGTGCCAGCACCTACCTAGCGGGTTACGAGCAGTACTTC. This codes for CASTYLAGYEQYF.

This clonotype was recorded many times. This chain links TRBV19 with TRBJ1-2, with a weak D call TRBD1 (5 bases). This CDR3 comprises 16 residues. V shed 7 bases and J shed 2 bases, with 20 bases lying between them. Germline-derived CDR1 and CDR2 are LNHDA and SQIVND (reference sequence). CDR3 sequence (DNA): TGTGCCAGTAATATGGCAGGGAAAGGCCTAAACTATGGCTACACCTTC. Its protein is CASNMAGKGLNYGYTF.

V is TRBV6-2 or TRBV6-3 and J is TRBJ2-7; 7 bases align to TRBD1. Germline CDR1 MNHEY, CDR2 SVGEGT. This CDR3 contains 13 residues. V shed 7 bases and J 4 bases; nucleotides not matched to a gene: 7. As DNA, the CDR3 is TGTGCCAGCACCGGGACAGCAGTATACGAGCAGTACTTC. Translating it yields CASTGTAVYEQYF.

This clonotype was seen repeatedly, ten times or more. This chain uses TRBV7-9 with TRBJ2-2; 8 positions agree with TRBD2. V trimming: 5 bases; J trimming: 7 bases; junction bases outside the gene matches: 9. Germline values: CDR1 SEHNR, CDR2 FQNEAQ (reference sequence). The CDR3 runs to 15 residues. This CDR3 is CASSRREGLVGELFF. As DNA, the CDR3 is TGTGCCAGCAGCAGACGGGAGGGTCTTGTCGGGGAGCTGTTTTTT.

This clonotype was observed many times. J is TRBJ2-7 and V is TRBV12-3 or TRBV12-4; 7 bases map to TRBD1. This CDR3 region has 13 residues. The trim removed 2 bases at V and 6 bases at J, leaving 4 bases unmatched. DNA for the CDR3: TGTGCCAGCAGTTTATCGACAGGGACCGAGCAGTACTTC. Protein product: CASSLSTGTEQYF.

This clonotype was counted a few times. The CDR3 loop reads CASSYRTSGYGDYEQYF. For the CDR3, the DNA is TGTGCCAGCAGTTACAGGACTAGCGGATACGGGGACTACGAGCAGTACTTC. This sequence joins TRBV6-5 and TRBJ2-7; 10 bases match TRBD2. CDR3 length equals 17 residues. V lost 2 bases to trimming and J lost 3 bases; unmatched junction nucleotides: 10. Germline CDR1 MNHEY, CDR2 SVGAGI.

The chain recombines TRBV5-1 with TRBJ1-5, with D possibly being TRBD1 (5 bases). V gave up 4 bases and J gave up 6 bases, with 14 bases separating them. CDR1 is SGHRS and CDR2 is YFSETQ in the germline V gene. The CDR3 contains 14 residues. CDR3 nucleotide sequence: TGCGCCAGCAGCACGGGGACGCTCGGTCAGCCCCAGCATTTT. As protein: CASSTGTLGQPQHF.

The V call is TRBV6-1, the J call TRBJ2-7; D not resolved. Trimming shortened V by 6 bases and J by 6 bases, and 12 bases separated the two germline ends. The germline V gene has CDR1 MNHNS and CDR2 SASEGT. This CDR3 contains 12 residues. The CDR3 bases are TGTGCCAGCAGCAGTGGTAGCCTCGAGCAGTACTTC. As protein: CASSSGSLEQYF.

V and J are TRBV7-8 and TRBJ2-7, with 8 bases aligning to TRBD2. Germline V CDR1 and CDR2: SGHVS, FQNEAQ. The CDR3 length is 15 residues. The J segment lost 4 bases and the V segment lost 6 bases, leaving 11 bases of the junction unmatched. The CDR3 sequence: CASRKWTSSDYEQYF. In nucleotides, the CDR3 is TGTGCCAGCAGGAAATGGACTAGCTCCGATTACGAGCAGTACTTC. The whole variable domain, filled in from reference TRBV7-8 and TRBJ2-7, reads GAGVSQSPRYKVAKRGQDVALRCDPISGHVSLFWYQQALGQGPEFLTYFQNEAQLDKSGLPSDRFFAERPEGSVSTLKIQRTQQEDSAVYLCASRKWTSSDYEQYFGPGTRLTVT.

This clonotype was seen many times. This chain uses TRBV25-1 with TRBJ1-6; D is possibly TRBD1 (5 bases). Deletions cut 7 bases from V and 7 bases from J, with 14 bases between. The germline V gene encodes CDR1 MGHDK and CDR2 SYGVNS. CDR3 length: 14 amino acids. This chain's CDR3 is CASNLGTENSPLHF. The DNA of the CDR3 is TGTGCCAGCAACTTAGGGACGGAGAATTCACCCCTCCACTTT. Complete variable domain (other parts from reference TRBV25-1 and TRBJ1-6): EADIYQTPRYLVIGTGKKITLECSQTMGHDKMYWYQQDPGMELHLIHYSYGVNSTEKGDLSSESTVSRIRTEHFPLTLESARPSHTSQYLCASNLGTENSPLHFGNGTRLTVT.

The chain carries TRBV12-3 or TRBV12-4 and TRBJ2-1; 12 positions agree with TRBD2. The CDR3 loop spans 19 amino acids. J was trimmed by 6 bases and V by 5 bases; bases with no gene match: 17. CDR3 sequence (DNA): TGTGCCAGCAGTCCTAGGCCAAACGGACTAGCGGGAAGGGGCAATGAGCAGTTCTTC. Residues: CASSPRPNGLAGRGNEQFF.

This clonotype showed up many times. V is TRBV7-2 and J is TRBJ2-4, with 16 bases matching TRBD2. Germline loops: CDR1 SGHTA, CDR2 FQGNSA. Trimming took 1 base from V and 7 from J; bases not matched to a gene: 10. This CDR3 is 19 amino acids long. CDR3 sequence reads: CASSLVAPGLAGGSNIQYF. For the CDR3, the DNA is TGTGCCAGCAGCTTAGTCGCACCGGGACTAGCGGGAGGGAGTAACATTCAGTACTTC.

This clonotype was detected many times. The CDR3 is CASSLGTPSSYEQYF. The CDR3 coding sequence is TGTGCCAGCAGTTTAGGGACACCGAGCTCCTACGAGCAGTACTTC. The chain is built from TRBV27 and TRBJ2-7; a weak D match, TRBD1 (6 bases). The CDR3 loop spans 15 amino acids. V was pared by 2 bases and J by 0 bases, with 11 bases between. The germline V gene has CDR1 MNHEY and CDR2 SMNVEV (reference sequence).

This clonotype was observed many times. V usage is TRBV27 and J usage is TRBJ2-7; 7 positions agree with TRBD2. The germline CDR1 and CDR2 sequences are MNHEY and SMNVEV (reference sequence). V was pared by 5 bases and J by 5 bases, with 12 bases of the junction left unmatched. The CDR3 runs 15 residues. CDR3 coding DNA: TGTGCCAGCAGTCACGGGACTACCGCGAGGGACGAGCAGTACTTC. Protein product: CASSHGTTARDEQYF.

The J gene is TRBJ2-7, the V gene TRBV11-2; 9 bases align to TRBD2. Germline V gene lookup returns CDR1 SGHAT and CDR2 FQNNGV. J gave up 3 bases and V 5 bases, and 8 bases lay outside the gene matches. CDR3 length: 15 amino acids. CDR3 sequence: CASSPTSGWLYEQYF. The CDR3 DNA reads as TGTGCCAGCAGCCCAACTAGCGGGTGGCTCTACGAGCAGTACTTC.

This clonotype was detected many times. This chain connects TRBV29-1 to TRBJ2-2; D possibly corresponds to TRBD1 (5 bases). CDR3 size: 13 residues. Germline V gene lookup returns CDR1 SQVTM and CDR2 ANQGSEA. Trimming shortened V by 6 bases and J by 0 bases, and 8 bases separated the two germline ends. The CDR3 DNA is TGCAGCGTGGACATTCCGAACACCGGGGAGCTGTTTTTT. This translates into CSVDIPNTGELFF.